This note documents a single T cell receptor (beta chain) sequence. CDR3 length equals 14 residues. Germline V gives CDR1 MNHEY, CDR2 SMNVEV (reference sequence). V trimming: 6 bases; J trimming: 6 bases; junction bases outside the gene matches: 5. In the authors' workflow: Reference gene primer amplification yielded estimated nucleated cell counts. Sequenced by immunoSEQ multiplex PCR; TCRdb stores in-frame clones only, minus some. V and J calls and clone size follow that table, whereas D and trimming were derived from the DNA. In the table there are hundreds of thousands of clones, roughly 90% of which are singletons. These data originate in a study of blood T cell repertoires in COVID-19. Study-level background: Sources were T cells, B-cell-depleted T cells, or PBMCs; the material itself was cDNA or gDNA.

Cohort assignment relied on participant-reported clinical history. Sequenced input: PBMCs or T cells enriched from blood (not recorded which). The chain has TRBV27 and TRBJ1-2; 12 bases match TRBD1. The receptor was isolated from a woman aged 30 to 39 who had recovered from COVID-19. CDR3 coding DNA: TGTGCCAGCAGGGGGACAGGGGGCATGAATGGCTACACCTTC. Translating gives CASRGTGGMNGYTF.